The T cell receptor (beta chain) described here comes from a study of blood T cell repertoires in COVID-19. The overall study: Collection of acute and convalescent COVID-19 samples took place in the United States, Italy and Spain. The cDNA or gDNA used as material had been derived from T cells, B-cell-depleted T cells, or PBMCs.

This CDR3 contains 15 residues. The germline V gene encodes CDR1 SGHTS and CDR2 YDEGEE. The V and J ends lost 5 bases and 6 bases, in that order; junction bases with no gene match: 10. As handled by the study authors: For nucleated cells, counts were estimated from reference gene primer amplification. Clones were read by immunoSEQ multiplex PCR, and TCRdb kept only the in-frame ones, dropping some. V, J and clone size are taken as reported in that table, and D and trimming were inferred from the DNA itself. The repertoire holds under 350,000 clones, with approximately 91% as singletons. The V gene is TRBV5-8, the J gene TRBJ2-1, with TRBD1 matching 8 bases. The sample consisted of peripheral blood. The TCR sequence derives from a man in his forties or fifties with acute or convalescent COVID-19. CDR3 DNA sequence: TGTGCCAGCAGGATATCAGGGGGCGCGAGCAATGAGCAGTTCTTC. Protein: CASRISGGASNEQFF.